Below are 32 T cell receptor beta chains sequenced from a single sample in a study of blood T cell repertoires in COVID-19. Sequenced by immunoSEQ multiplex PCR; TCRdb stores in-frame clones only, minus some. The data show some 200,000 clones, roughly 79% seen once. The specimen was peripheral blood. The receptor source for this set is a woman in her 70s with acute or convalescent COVID-19.

CDR3 sequence (DNA): TGTGCCAGCAGCATCGGCAGGGGGGTCACCGGGGAGCTGTTTTTT. Its translation is CASSIGRGVTGELFF. This chain uses TRBV9 with TRBJ2-2; D perhaps matches TRBD1 (7 bases). CDR1 is SGDLS and CDR2 is YYNGEE in the germline V gene. V lost 4 bases, J lost 4 bases, and 14 bases lay in between. This CDR3 contains 15 residues.

The rearrangement joins TRBV11-1 to TRBJ2-7, with a possible D match to TRBD1 (6 bases). Germline V gene lookup returns CDR1 SGHAT and CDR2 FQDESV (reference sequence). This CDR3 comprises 16 residues. V dropped 5 bases and J dropped 0 bases, with 17 bases sitting between them. In DNA, the CDR3 is TGTGCCAGCAGCCTTACCGACAGGCAGAGCTCCTACGAGCAGTACTTC. This translates into CASSLTDRQSSYEQYF. Full variable domain (rest looked up from reference TRBV11-1 and TRBJ2-7): EAEVAQSPRYKITEKSQAVAFWCDPISGHATLYWYRQILGQGPELLVQFQDESVVDDSQLPKDRFSAERLKGVDSTLKIQPAELGDSAMYLCASSLTDRQSSYEQYFGPGTRLTVT.

The V and J genes are TRBV30 and TRBJ2-7; 15 bases fit TRBD2. CDR1 and CDR2 from the germline V gene are GTSNPN and SVGIG (reference sequence). V shed 2 bases and J 4 bases; nucleotides not matched to a gene: 24. CDR3 size: 22 residues. CDR3: CAWSTGPLWTSGRAISLYEQYF. CDR3 DNA sequence: TGTGCCTGGAGTACGGGACCCCTTTGGACTAGCGGGAGGGCCATCTCGTTATACGAGCAGTACTTC.

The chain recombines TRBV5-1 with TRBJ2-7; 10 positions match TRBD1. CDR3 length equals 14 residues. Germline-derived CDR1 and CDR2 are SGHRS and YFSETQ. The V gene end was trimmed by 2 bases and the J gene end by 5 bases; junction bases not matched to a gene: 4. The CDR3 loop is CASSFIGTGDEQYF. The CDR3, as DNA: TGCGCCAGCAGCTTTATAGGGACAGGGGACGAGCAGTACTTC. The full variable domain, rest sourced from reference TRBV5-1 and TRBJ2-7, is KAGVTQTPRYLIKTRGQQVTLSCSPISGHRSVSWYQQTPGQGLQFLFEYFSETQRNKGNFPGRFSGRQFSNSRSEMNVSTLELGDSALYLCASSFIGTGDEQYFGPGTRLTVT.

There are a few counts of this clone. The genes are TRBV6-5 and TRBJ2-1, with 8 positions matching TRBD2. This CDR3 has 13 residues. Germline CDR1 is MNHEY and CDR2 is SVGAGI. V shed 8 bases and J 7 bases; nucleotides not matched to a gene: 7. As DNA, the CDR3 is TGTGCCAGCTACACGGGAGGGCGTAATGAGCAGTTCTTC. As protein: CASYTGGRNEQFF.

The gene calls are TRBV15 and TRBJ2-7; no clear D. The germline CDR1 and CDR2 sequences are LNHNV and YYDKDF (reference sequence). CDR3 size: 13 residues. Trimming pared 5 bases from V and 7 bases from J, leaving 15 bases between. The CDR3: CATSVVRVGEQYF. The CDR3 nucleotides read TGTGCCACCAGCGTGGTTCGGGTAGGTGAGCAGTACTTC.

The V call is TRBV6-5, the J call TRBJ2-3; 11 positions agree with TRBD2. The CDR3 has 14 amino acids. Trimming cost V 8 bases and J 4 bases; bases outside gene matches: 5. The germline V gene encodes CDR1 MNHEY and CDR2 SVGAGI. The CDR3 sequence: CASSPSGRSDTQYF. The DNA of the CDR3 is TGTGCCAGCTCGCCTAGCGGGAGGTCAGATACGCAGTATTTT.

This chain connects TRBV20-1 to TRBJ2-5; 7 bases match TRBD2. CDR1 DFQATT and CDR2 SNEGSKA come from the germline V gene (reference sequence). Trimming cost V 3 bases and J 2 bases; bases outside gene matches: 12. The CDR3 has 16 residues. CDR3 sequence (DNA): TGCAGTGCTAGTGGGGTGAGGGAGGGGCTACAAGAGACCCAGTACTTC. Translation gives CSASGVREGLQETQYF.

This chain uses TRBV24-1 with TRBJ2-1, with a possible D match to TRBD2 (5 bases). V lost 3 bases to trimming and J lost 6 bases, with 11 bases between them. Germline V gives CDR1 KGHDR, CDR2 SFDVKD. CDR3 length equals 14 residues. In DNA form, the CDR3 reads TGTGCCACCAGTGATGTACTAGTTCCCAATGAGCAGTTCTTC. It encodes CATSDVLVPNEQFF.

This rearrangement joins TRBV3-1 (or the pseudogene TRBV3-2) to TRBJ1-5; D might be TRBD1 (5 bases). The germline V gene encodes CDR1 LGHDT and CDR2 YNNKEL (reference sequence). V was pared by 1 base and J by 6 bases, with 10 bases between. This CDR3 contains 14 residues. The CDR3 DNA sequence: TGTGCCAGCAGCCAAGGGCAGGGAGGTCAGCCCCAGCATTTT. It specifies CASSQGQGGQPQHF.

This clone has more than one count but fewer than ten. This rearrangement joins TRBV7-3 to TRBJ2-2; tentative D call: TRBD2 (5 bases). Trimming stripped 5 bases from V and 4 bases from J, with 14 bases between. CDR1 is SGHTA, CDR2 FQGTGA, per germline. The CDR3 spans 15 residues. CDR3 sequence: CASSLSSGVTGELFF. The CDR3 DNA is TGTGCCAGCAGCCTATCAAGCGGAGTCACCGGGGAGCTGTTTTTT.

The DNA of the CDR3 is TGTGCCAGCAAACAGTCTTCCTACAATGAGCAGTTCTTC. Amino acids: CASKQSSYNEQFF. The V and J genes are TRBV6-5 and TRBJ2-1, with D unresolved. CDR1 and CDR2 (germline): MNHEY, SVGAGI. Trimming took off 7 bases at V and 1 base at J, with 8 bases between the two ends. This CDR3 region has 13 residues.

J is TRBJ2-7 and V is TRBV7-9; D gene ambiguous. The CDR3 contains 12 residues. CDR1 is SEHNR and CDR2 is FQNEAQ in the germline V gene (reference sequence). Trimming removed 2 bases from V and 2 bases from J, with 4 bases in between. CDR3 DNA: TGTGCCAGCAGCTTAACAGCCTACGAGCAGTACTTC. Protein: CASSLTAYEQYF.

This rearrangement joins TRBV21-1 to TRBJ2-1; the table's D call, TRBD2, has no DNA check behind it. TRBV21-1 has pseudogene status. The CDR3 runs 17 residues. CDR3 nucleotides: TGTGCCAGCAGCTCAACGACTAGCGGGAGGCTAGGCAATGAGCAGTTCTTC. Its protein is CASSSTTSGRLGNEQFF.

V usage is TRBV1 and J usage is TRBJ2-1; TRBD2 is taken as the D call from the table, unchecked against the DNA. TRBV1 is labeled a pseudogene. The CDR3 sequence is 14 residues long. The CDR3 coding sequence is TGCACCATCCCAAGACCCCCAAGAAGCGGTGAGCAGTTCTTC. Protein product: CTIPRPPRSGEQFF.

This chain links TRBV3-1 (or the pseudogene TRBV3-2) with TRBJ2-1; D is unresolved. The CDR3 has 15 amino acids. Germline CDR1 and CDR2: LGHDT and YNNKEL (reference sequence). V was cut by 1 base and J by 9 bases, with 16 bases left in between. CDR3 bases: TGTGCCAGCAGCCAAGCGGTTAGGTCAACTACTGAGCAGTTCTTC. Translating it yields CASSQAVRSTTEQFF.

The chain has TRBV5-4 and TRBJ2-7; the match to TRBD2 covers 11 bases. V gave up 0 bases and J gave up 2 bases; unmatched junction bases: 1. Per germline, CDR1 SGHNT and CDR2 YYREEE (reference sequence). CDR3 size: 15 residues. CDR3 DNA: TGTGCCAGCAGCTTGGTAGCGGGAGGGACCTACGAGCAGTACTTC. Translated, it gives CASSLVAGGTYEQYF.

This clone was observed a handful of times. CDR3 sequence reads: CASSLNRGSYEQYF. The CDR3 DNA reads as TGTGCCAGCAGCTTAAACAGGGGCTCCTACGAGCAGTACTTC. The chain carries TRBV7-3 and TRBJ2-7, with 7 bases fitting TRBD1. V shed 1 base, J shed 0 bases, and the junction held 0 bases outside the gene matches. This CDR3 has 14 residues. Germline assignment: CDR1 SGHTA and CDR2 FQGTGA.

This clone has a handful of counts. The CDR3 region has the DNA TGTGCCAGCAGCCTGGGGCCAGCGACTAATGAAAAACTGTTTTTT. This gives the protein CASSLGPATNEKLFF. The V and J genes are TRBV7-2 and TRBJ1-4; D may be TRBD1 (5 bases). Trimming stripped 5 bases from V and 2 bases from J, with 12 bases between. The CDR3 loop spans 15 amino acids. Looked up from germline, CDR1 is SGHTA and CDR2 is FQGNSA.

The rearrangement joins TRBV29-1 to TRBJ2-3, with 7 nucleotides matching TRBD2. Germline CDR1 is SQVTM and CDR2 is ANQGSEA. This CDR3 contains 12 residues. The V and J ends lost 6 bases and 5 bases, in that order; junction bases with no gene match: 5. The CDR3 coding sequence is TGCAGCGTGGGGTTAGCGGGAGATACGCAGTATTTT. Protein sequence: CSVGLAGDTQYF.

This chain links TRBV29-1 with TRBJ2-1, with no clear D. V dropped 6 bases and J dropped 0 bases, with 9 bases sitting between them. The CDR3 is 13 amino acids. CDR1 is SQVTM, CDR2 ANQGSEA, per germline. CDR3 loop: CSVKEVSYNEQFF. The CDR3 region has the DNA TGCAGCGTCAAAGAGGTCTCCTACAATGAGCAGTTCTTC.

This clone has just one count. The chain joins TRBV5-1 to TRBJ2-1; a weak D match, TRBD1 (7 bases). This CDR3 region has 15 residues. Deletions cut 1 base from V and 4 bases from J, with 12 bases between. Germline values: CDR1 SGHRS, CDR2 YFSETQ. CDR3 nucleotides: TGCGCCAGCAGCTTGTCGGGGGACAGATACAATGAGCAGTTCTTC. It is translated as CASSLSGDRYNEQFF.

The chain carries TRBV3-1 (or the pseudogene TRBV3-2) and TRBJ2-5, with D hard to call. Germline V gene sequence: CDR1 LGHDT, CDR2 YNNKEL (reference sequence). V shed 4 bases and J shed 5 bases, with 11 bases lying between them. The CDR3 totals 13 residues. The CDR3 DNA sequence: TGTGCCAGCAGCCCCTCACTCCGGGAGACCCAGTACTTC. Protein product: CASSPSLRETQYF.

The table lists this clone with a count of one. One junction end disagrees with the germline gene, perhaps due to a read error. The chain uses TRBV7-2 and TRBJ2-2; the D gene is possibly TRBD1 (6 bases). Per germline, CDR1 SGHTA and CDR2 FQGNSA. The CDR3 is 15 amino acids. The CDR3 region has the DNA TGTGCCAGCAGCATAGCACAGGGAGAGGGCGAGGAGCTGTTTTTT. Translating gives CASSIAQGEGEELFF.

The chain carries TRBV18 and TRBJ2-2; 10 positions agree with TRBD2. After removal of 8 bases from V and 5 bases from J, the junction contained 8 bases not matched to a gene. CDR3 size: 15 residues. The V gene's germline CDR1 is KGHSH and CDR2 LQKENI. CDR3 sequence: CASRPGLAETGELFF. In DNA form, the CDR3 reads TGTGCCAGCCGGCCCGGACTAGCGGAGACCGGGGAGCTGTTTTTT.

The table lists this clone with a count of one. The chain employs TRBV27 and TRBJ1-5, with D possibly matching TRBD1 (6 bases). Germline values: CDR1 MNHEY, CDR2 SMNVEV (reference sequence). The CDR3 runs 15 residues. V gave up 2 bases and J gave up 2 bases, with 10 bases separating them. CDR3 DNA sequence: TGTGCCAGCAGTTTACAGGGGTCCCGCAATCAGCCCCAGCATTTT. Amino acid sequence: CASSLQGSRNQPQHF.

This clone occurred a few times. V and J are TRBV30 and TRBJ1-3; D gene unclear. V was trimmed by 4 bases and J by 0 bases, leaving 13 bases between them. In germline, CDR1 is GTSNPN, CDR2 SVGIG (reference sequence). This CDR3 is built from 15 residues. The CDR3 loop reads CAWTYGGYSGNTIYF. DNA of the CDR3: TGTGCCTGGACCTACGGCGGCTACTCTGGAAACACCATATATTTT.

The rearrangement joins TRBV6-5 to TRBJ2-2; weak D call: TRBD1 (5 bases). The CDR3 is 15 amino acids. V was cut by 6 bases and J by 0 bases, with 11 bases left in between. Germline V gene lookup returns CDR1 MNHEY and CDR2 SVGAGI. CDR3 amino acids: CASRRRQTNTGELFF. The CDR3 DNA reads as TGTGCCAGCAGACGTCGACAGACGAACACCGGGGAGCTGTTTTTT.

This rearrangement joins TRBV9 to TRBJ2-5; possible D gene TRBD1, 5 bases. This CDR3 has 12 residues. In germline, CDR1 is SGDLS, CDR2 YYNGEE. V was pared by 3 bases and J by 5 bases, with 8 bases between. The CDR3 sequence: CASSAAGETQYF. DNA of the CDR3: TGTGCCAGCAGCGCCGCAGGGGAGACCCAGTACTTC. Filled out from reference TRBV9 and TRBJ2-5, the complete variable domain reads DSGVTQTPKHLITATGQRVTLRCSPRSGDLSVYWYQQSLDQGLQFLIQYYNGEERAKGNILERFSAQQFPDLHSELNLSSLELGDSALYFCASSAAGETQYFGPGTRLLVL.

The rearrangement uses TRBV18 and TRBJ2-5; D may be TRBD1 (5 bases). The CDR3 consists of 14 residues. CDR1 and CDR2 (germline): KGHSH, LQKENI. The V and J ends lost 5 bases and 1 base respectively, with 11 bases between them. The CDR3 DNA reads TGTGCCAGCTCATTACAGGAAATCCAAGAGACCCAGTACTTC. It yields the protein CASSLQEIQETQYF.

The gene calls are TRBV6-5 and TRBJ1-3, with a tentative D call TRBD1 (6 bases). The V gene lost 5 bases and the J gene lost 2 bases, with 13 bases spanning the gap. The CDR3 is 15 amino acids. The V gene's germline CDR1 is MNHEY and CDR2 SVGAGI. The CDR3 nucleotides read TGTGCCAGCAGTCAAATCGGGACACCTGGAAACACCATATATTTT. It encodes CASSQIGTPGNTIYF.

The chain joins TRBV6-1 to TRBJ2-2; possible D gene TRBD1, 7 bases. The V gene lost 4 bases and the J gene lost 3 bases, with 18 bases spanning the gap. The CDR3 spans 17 residues. Germline values: CDR1 MNHNS, CDR2 SASEGT. The CDR3 DNA reads TGTGCCAGCAGTGCATTACAGGGGACGGGGGACACCGGGGAGCTGTTTTTT. Translating gives CASSALQGTGDTGELFF.